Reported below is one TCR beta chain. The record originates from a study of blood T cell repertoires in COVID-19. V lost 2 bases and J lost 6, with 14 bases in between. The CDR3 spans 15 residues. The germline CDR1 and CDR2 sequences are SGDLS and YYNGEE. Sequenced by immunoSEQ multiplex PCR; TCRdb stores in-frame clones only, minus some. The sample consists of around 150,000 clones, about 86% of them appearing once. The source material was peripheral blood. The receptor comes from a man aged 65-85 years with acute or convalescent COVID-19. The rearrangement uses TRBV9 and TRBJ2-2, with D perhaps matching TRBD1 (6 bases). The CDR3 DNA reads TGTGCCAGCAGCGTCGGGACATTGGGGGCCGGGGAGCTGTTTTTT. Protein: CASSVGTLGAGELFF.